The 26 T cell receptor beta chains below come from one sample, sequenced in a study of early T cells in non-severe SARS-CoV-2 infection. TCRdb redid the calling of the 5' RACE reads with MiXCR, one entry per CDR3 protein. The table lists tens of thousands of distinct CDR3 sequences, over 9.5% of them singletons, with about 4.6% in the top ten. The input for sequencing was whole blood, taken at baseline. These receptors originate from an adult who was a healthcare worker with PCR-confirmed SARS-CoV-2 infection or an uninfected control (not recorded which).

The table lists this clonotype with many counts. The chain couples TRBV11-2 to TRBJ2-7; 8 bases match TRBD1. This CDR3 comprises 14 residues. The germline CDR1 and CDR2 sequences are SGHAT and FQNNGV. The junction had 4 bases not matched to a gene; V was cut back by 5 bases and J by 1 base. The CDR3 bases are TGTGCCAGCAGCCCGACAGGGGCTTCCTACGAGCAGTACTTC. It specifies CASSPTGASYEQYF.

This clonotype appeared a few times. The V call is TRBV7-9, the J call TRBJ1-1, with a weak D call TRBD1 (6 bases). V was clipped by 5 bases and J by 1 base, with 11 bases between them. Germline V gene lookup returns CDR1 SEHNR and CDR2 FQNEAQ (reference sequence). The length of the CDR3 is 14 residues. CDR3 DNA sequence: TGTGCCAGCAGCGCCGACAGGAGGAACACTGAAGCTTTCTTT. Its translation is CASSADRRNTEAFF.

The chain couples TRBV4-1 to TRBJ2-1; TRBD2 aligns across 9 bases. Trimming cost V 1 base and J 4 bases; bases outside gene matches: 5. Germline CDR1 is MGHRA and CDR2 is YSYEKL. CDR3 length: 16 amino acids. This CDR3 reads CASSQVPTSGYNEQFF. The CDR3, as DNA: TGCGCCAGCAGCCAAGTCCCGACTAGCGGTTACAATGAGCAGTTCTTC.

This chain uses TRBV12-3 or TRBV12-4 with TRBJ2-7; TRBD2 is a possible D gene (5 bases). Deletions cut 4 bases from V and 0 bases from J, with 19 bases between. The CDR3 sequence is 17 residues long. CDR3 coding DNA: TGTGCCAGCAGTTCCGTTATGGGAGCTGCTAGCTCCTACGAGCAGTACTTC. It is translated as CASSSVMGAASSYEQYF.

In nucleotides, the CDR3 is TGTGCCATCAGTGAGTCGCGGAGGAGTATCTACAATGAGCAGTTCTTC. It codes for CAISESRRSIYNEQFF. This chain connects TRBV10-3 to TRBJ2-1, with a weak D call TRBD2 (5 bases). The CDR3 has 16 amino acids. V was cut by 0 bases and J by 3 bases, with 12 bases left in between. CDR1 ENHRY and CDR2 SYGVKD come from the germline V gene.

This clonotype has only a few counts. The CDR3 spells CASKSPRASSWAFF. CDR3 nucleotides: TGTGCCAGCAAATCCCCCCGGGCCTCCTCTTGGGCTTTCTTT. The V gene is TRBV28, the J gene TRBJ1-1; D not resolved. Trimming cost V 7 bases and J 11 bases, with 23 bases left between them. The CDR3 has 14 amino acids. Germline CDR1 is MDHEN and CDR2 is SYDVKM.

J is TRBJ2-7 and V is TRBV6-5; D is unresolved. Trimming removed 0 bases at V and 3 bases at J, with 12 bases between. CDR1 is MNHEY, CDR2 SVGAGI, per germline. There are 15 residues in the CDR3. CDR3 sequence reads: CASSYSLLGIYEQYF. CDR3 bases: TGTGCCAGCAGTTACTCGTTGCTTGGGATCTACGAGCAGTACTTC.

This clonotype was detected many times. V is TRBV6-6 and J is TRBJ2-1; TRBD2 matches at 9 bases. The CDR3 sequence is 14 residues long. The V gene end was trimmed by 6 bases and the J gene end by 5 bases; junction bases not matched to a gene: 5. Per the germline V gene, CDR1 is MNHNY and CDR2 is SVGAGI (reference sequence). The CDR3 bases are TGTGCCAGCAGACCGGGACTAGCTAACAATGAGCAGTTCTTC. Protein sequence: CASRPGLANNEQFF.

This clonotype was recorded many times. This chain links TRBV19 with TRBJ1-4; the D gene is possibly TRBD1 (6 bases). Trimming cost V 5 bases and J 4 bases, with 14 bases left between them. CDR1 and CDR2 from the germline V gene are LNHDA and SQIVND (reference sequence). CDR3 length equals 15 residues. The CDR3 loop is CASSPSDSFNEKLFF. Written as DNA, the CDR3 is TGTGCCAGTAGTCCTTCGGACAGCTTTAATGAAAAACTGTTTTTT. Complete variable domain (other parts from reference TRBV19 and TRBJ1-4): DGGITQSPKYLFRKEGQNVTLSCEQNLNHDAMYWYRQDPGQGLRLIYYSQIVNDFQKGDIAEGYSVSREKKESFPLTVTSAQKNPTAFYLCASSPSDSFNEKLFFGSGTQLSVL.

The table lists this clonotype with many counts. The chain links TRBV20-1 to TRBJ2-1; possibly TRBD2 for D (6 bases). Germline V gives CDR1 DFQATT, CDR2 SNEGSKA (reference sequence). The CDR3 is 13 residues long. Trimming shortened V by 4 bases and J by 6 bases, and 13 bases separated the two germline ends. CDR3 in amino acids: CSANRDSPNEQFF. As DNA, the CDR3 is TGCAGTGCTAACCGGGACTCACCCAATGAGCAGTTCTTC.

This clonotype was seen repeatedly, ten times or more. The chain employs TRBV20-1 and TRBJ2-5, with D possibly matching TRBD2 (5 bases). With 5 bases removed from V and 5 bases from J, the gap between germline ends came to 15 bases. The germline CDR1 and CDR2 sequences are DFQATT and SNEGSKA (reference sequence). The length of the CDR3 is 13 residues. The CDR3 is CSAPPAGRETQYF. CDR3 sequence (DNA): TGCAGTGCTCCTCCGGCGGGTAGGGAGACCCAGTACTTC.

This rearrangement joins TRBV9 to TRBJ2-7; TRBD1 matches 7 bases. V trimming: 0 bases; J trimming: 3 bases; junction bases outside the gene matches: 6. The CDR3 consists of 15 residues. Looked up from germline, CDR1 is SGDLS and CDR2 is YYNGEE. The CDR3 DNA reads as TGTGCCAGCAGCGTAGCGACAGGGACAGACTACGAGCAGTACTTC. The encoded protein is CASSVATGTDYEQYF.

The chain couples TRBV2 to TRBJ1-4, with D unresolved. The CDR3 has 14 residues. Trimming took 7 bases from V and 6 from J, leaving 15 bases between them. The germline gives CDR1 SNHLY, CDR2 FYNNEI. CDR3 protein: CASTMGRLYEKLFF. The CDR3 bases are TGTGCCAGCACGATGGGCAGGTTATATGAAAAACTGTTTTTT.

The CDR3 bases are TGTGCCAGCCGCCCCCAGGGACTAGGGACAGATACGCAGTATTTT. Its protein is CASRPQGLGTDTQYF. V gene TRBV11-2 combines with J gene TRBJ2-3; TRBD2 matches at 8 bases. Germline V gene data show CDR1 as SGHAT and CDR2 as FQNNGV. V gave up 8 bases and J gave up 3 bases; unmatched junction bases: 10. This CDR3 has 15 residues.

This clonotype was detected only a few times. The rearrangement links TRBV5-1 to TRBJ2-1; D remains ambiguous. The germline gives CDR1 SGHRS, CDR2 YFSETQ. V was shortened by 3 bases and J by 8 bases, with 9 bases between the two germline ends. The CDR3 totals 12 residues. The CDR3 here is CASSSPADEQFF. CDR3 nucleotides: TGCGCCAGCAGCTCCCCCGCGGATGAGCAGTTCTTC.

In its sample, this clonotype was seen many times. The chain joins TRBV3-1 to TRBJ2-7; D may be TRBD2 (6 bases). This CDR3 is 15 amino acids long. Germline CDR1 and CDR2: LGHDT and YNNKEL (reference sequence). Trimming removed 2 bases at V and 0 bases at J, with 11 bases between. For the CDR3, the DNA is TGTGCCAGCAGCCAACGGCCGGGAGTCTCCTACGAGCAGTACTTC. It is translated as CASSQRPGVSYEQYF.

There are a few counts of this clonotype. The chain employs TRBV29-1 and TRBJ2-2; D is uncertain. Trimming removed 7 bases at V and 0 bases at J, with 15 bases between. Per germline, CDR1 SQVTM and CDR2 ANQGSEA. The CDR3 is 15 residues long. Here the CDR3 DNA reads TGCAGCGCCACGTCACCCGCCTCGAACACCGGGGAGCTGTTTTTT. It codes for CSATSPASNTGELFF.

This clonotype was recorded at least ten times. The chain uses TRBV30 and TRBJ2-3; no firm D call. The V end was cut by 1 base, the J end by 5 bases, with 10 bases between. CDR3 size: 13 residues. In germline, CDR1 is GTSNPN, CDR2 SVGIG (reference sequence). CDR3 sequence reads: CAWSEASRDTQYF. CDR3 DNA: TGTGCCTGGAGTGAGGCCTCGAGAGATACGCAGTATTTT.

This clonotype was detected many times. J is TRBJ2-5 and V is TRBV29-1; 10 bases match TRBD2. The ends lost 7 bases at V and 5 bases at J; junction bases unmatched: 25. Germline V lookup: CDR1 SQVTM, CDR2 ANQGSEA. CDR3 length: 19 residues. The CDR3 spells CSGIPGIVGLAVPPETQYF. CDR3 bases: TGCAGCGGCATACCGGGAATTGTTGGACTAGCGGTTCCTCCGGAGACCCAGTACTTC.

The rearrangement uses TRBV18 and TRBJ2-7; 7 nucleotides align to TRBD1. Trimming at V came to 3 bases and at J to 6 bases, leaving 2 bases not matched to a gene. Germline-derived CDR1 and CDR2 are KGHSH and LQKENI. The CDR3 loop spans 12 amino acids. This CDR3 is CASSPTGVEQYF. For the CDR3, the DNA is TGTGCCAGCTCACCCACAGGGGTCGAGCAGTACTTC.

This clonotype has more than one count but fewer than ten. The rearrangement links TRBV7-2 to TRBJ2-2, with D tentatively TRBD2 (7 bases). This CDR3 spans 17 amino acids. The germline CDR1 and CDR2 sequences are SGHTA and FQGNSA. V gave up 5 bases and J gave up 0 bases, with 16 bases separating them. This CDR3 is CASSPGGHLANTGELFF. The CDR3 region has the DNA TGTGCCAGCAGCCCGGGGGGACACCTCGCGAACACCGGGGAGCTGTTTTTT.

This clonotype was seen only a few times. V gene TRBV12-3 or TRBV12-4 combines with J gene TRBJ1-6; the D gene is possibly TRBD1 (5 bases). Trimming removed 5 bases at V and 5 bases at J, with 10 bases between. CDR3 length equals 14 residues. The CDR3 reads CASSTGTNNSPLHF. CDR3 sequence (DNA): TGTGCCAGCAGTACCGGGACCAATAATTCACCCCTCCACTTT.

This chain links TRBV2 with TRBJ1-1; D is possibly TRBD1 (6 bases). This CDR3 region has 17 residues. Between the trimmed V and J ends, which lost 7 bases and 0 bases, there was a span of 21 bases. Germline CDR1 is SNHLY and CDR2 is FYNNEI. The CDR3 protein is CASNLQGLPTMNTEAFF. The CDR3 DNA reads as TGTGCCAGCAACCTACAGGGACTTCCAACCATGAACACTGAAGCTTTCTTT.

In its sample, this clonotype was seen many times. The CDR3 nucleotides are TGCAGCGTTGAATGGGCCCGGCTCCCAGATACGCAGTATTTT. This gives the protein CSVEWARLPDTQYF. This chain links TRBV29-1 with TRBJ2-3; D not resolved. The CDR3 is 14 residues long. Trimming pared 2 bases from V and 4 bases from J, leaving 13 bases between. CDR1 is SQVTM, CDR2 ANQGSEA, per germline.

At least ten counts were recorded for this clonotype. The gene calls are TRBV9 and TRBJ2-2; D is perhaps TRBD1 or TRBD2 (5 bases each). The V gene lost 3 bases and the J gene lost 7 bases, with 19 bases spanning the gap. This CDR3 spans 16 amino acids. Germline-derived CDR1 and CDR2 are SGDLS and YYNGEE. CDR3: CASSADPTRGVGELFF. The DNA for the CDR3 is TGTGCCAGCAGCGCAGATCCCACCAGAGGGGTCGGGGAGCTGTTTTTT.

This clonotype was seen only a few times. The chain employs TRBV28 and TRBJ1-5; D ambiguous. CDR1 and CDR2 (germline): MDHEN, SYDVKM. Trimming cost V 5 bases and J 2 bases, with 13 bases left between them. The CDR3 loop spans 15 amino acids. CDR3 sequence reads: CASSMALQGNQPQHF. The CDR3 DNA is TGTGCCAGCAGTATGGCCCTCCAAGGCAATCAGCCCCAGCATTTT.